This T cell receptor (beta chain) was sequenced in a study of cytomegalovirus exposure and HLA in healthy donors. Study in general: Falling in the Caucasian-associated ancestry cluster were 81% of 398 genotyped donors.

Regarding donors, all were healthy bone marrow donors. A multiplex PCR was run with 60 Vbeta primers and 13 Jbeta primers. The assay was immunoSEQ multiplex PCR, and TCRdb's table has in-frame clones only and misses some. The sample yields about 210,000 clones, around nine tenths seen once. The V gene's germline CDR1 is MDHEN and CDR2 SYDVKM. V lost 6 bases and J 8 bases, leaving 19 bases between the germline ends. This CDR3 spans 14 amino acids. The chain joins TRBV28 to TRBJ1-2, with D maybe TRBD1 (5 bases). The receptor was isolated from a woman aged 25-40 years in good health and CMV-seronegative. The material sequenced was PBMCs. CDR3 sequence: CASRVGGHRAGYTF. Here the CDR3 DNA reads TGTGCCAGCAGGGTAGGCGGACACCGAGCGGGCTACACCTTC.